The 27 T cell receptor beta chains listed next were all sequenced from one sample in a study of beta chain features in type 1 diabetes. Study results and caveats: Moderate but significant shortening of TCRB CDR3s was recorded in all four CD4+ subsets from Type 1 diabetes patients.

The antigens these receptors bind are not known. Every isolated RNA sample was fully reverse transcribed, so sequencing captured expressed TCRB transcripts. Profiled with immunoSEQ multiplex PCR; TCRdb holds only in-frame clones, not every one. The sample comprises 130,000 or so clones, around 8.8% of which are singletons, and approximately 0.7% rests with the top ten. Sequenced input: central memory CD4+ T cells from blood. These receptors all come from a man aged 25 to 40 with type 1 diabetes.

This clone was seen a handful of times. The chain joins TRBV9 to TRBJ1-6; D is ambiguous. This CDR3 has 11 amino acids. The germline V gene has CDR1 SGDLS and CDR2 YYNGEE. The germline V and J ends were trimmed by 4 bases and 15 bases, with 11 bases remaining between them. CDR3 nucleotide sequence: TGTGCCAGCAGCTTGGATCGGGACCTCCACTTT. This gives the protein CASSLDRDLHF.

This clone was seen more than once but under ten times. V gene TRBV28 combines with J gene TRBJ1-2; perhaps TRBD1 as D (6 bases). V gave up 5 bases and J gave up 5 bases, with 12 bases separating them. The CDR3 has 13 amino acids. Germline V gene data show CDR1 as MDHEN and CDR2 as SYDVKM. The CDR3, as DNA: TGTGCCAGCAGTAGCGGACAGCGTTATGGCTACACCTTC. This gives the protein CASSSGQRYGYTF.

This clone has a count of ten or more. The chain has TRBV29-1 and TRBJ2-5, with TRBD2 matching 8 bases. V lost 5 bases, J lost 4 bases, and 6 bases stayed unmatched. CDR3 length: 13 residues. Germline V gives CDR1 SQVTM, CDR2 ANQGSEA. The CDR3 sequence: CSVIGGAPETQYF. The CDR3, as DNA: TGCAGCGTTATCGGGGGGGCCCCAGAGACCCAGTACTTC.

In this sample, this clone turned up a few times. The chain employs TRBV7-9 and TRBJ1-3; D might be TRBD1 (6 bases). Between the trimmed V and J ends, which lost 1 base and 10 bases, there was a span of 14 bases. The germline CDR1 and CDR2 sequences are SEHNR and FQNEAQ (reference sequence). This CDR3 contains 14 residues. The CDR3 DNA reads as TGTGCCAGCAGCTTAGTAGGGGGTCGGCTAACCATATATTTT. Translated: CASSLVGGRLTIYF.

This clone has only a few counts. The chain recombines TRBV28 with TRBJ1-5; tentatively, D is TRBD1 (6 bases). The CDR3 totals 16 residues. The V gene lost 5 bases and the J gene lost 3 bases, with 17 bases spanning the gap. Germline CDR1 and CDR2: MDHEN and SYDVKM. The CDR3 here is CASSLVDSRNNQPQHF. The CDR3, as DNA: TGTGCCAGCAGTCTGGTGGACAGCCGAAACAATCAGCCCCAGCATTTT.

The sample holds a few counts of this clone. The V and J genes are TRBV2 and TRBJ2-2; a weak D match, TRBD1 (6 bases). CDR3 length equals 14 residues. Per the germline V gene, CDR1 is SNHLY and CDR2 is FYNNEI. Trimming stripped 7 bases from V and 5 bases from J, with 14 bases between. Written as DNA, the CDR3 is TGTGCCAGCACGAAGGACAGCCTAACCGGGGAGCTGTTTTTT. Its translation: CASTKDSLTGELFF.

This clone has a handful of counts. The rearrangement links TRBV9 to TRBJ1-6; the D gene is possibly TRBD1 (6 bases). With 0 bases removed from V and 6 bases from J, the gap between germline ends came to 10 bases. CDR1 is SGDLS and CDR2 is YYNGEE in the germline V gene. The CDR3 spans 15 residues. The CDR3 sequence is CASSVEQGGNSPLHF. DNA for the CDR3: TGTGCCAGCAGCGTAGAACAGGGTGGTAATTCACCCCTCCACTTT.

CDR3 residues: CATSRATGGFNYGYTF. In DNA, the CDR3 is TGTGCCACCAGCAGGGCGACAGGGGGTTTTAACTATGGCTACACCTTC. The chain joins TRBV15 to TRBJ1-2; TRBD1 matches at 9 bases. CDR3 length: 16 residues. Germline V CDR1 and CDR2: LNHNV, YYDKDF (reference sequence). Trimming cost V 3 bases and J 1 base; bases outside gene matches: 6.

This clone was detected a few times. The gene calls are TRBV4-1 and TRBJ1-2; D may be TRBD1 (6 bases). V lost 0 bases to trimming and J lost 4 bases, with 18 bases between them. The CDR3 is 17 residues long. The germline V gene encodes CDR1 MGHRA and CDR2 YSYEKL. The CDR3 protein is CASSQEAGGHVIYGYTF. The CDR3 bases are TGCGCCAGCAGCCAAGAGGCTGGGGGACATGTCATCTATGGCTACACCTTC.

This clone was observed a few times. The chain recombines TRBV6-5 with TRBJ1-6; D may be TRBD1 (5 bases). This CDR3 is 16 amino acids long. V lost 0 bases, J lost 6 bases, and 12 bases lay in between. Germline CDR1 reads MNHEY; CDR2 reads SVGAGI. The CDR3 DNA reads as TGTGCCAGCAGTTACTCAGTGGGGGGAGGTAATTCACCCCTCCACTTT. This gives the protein CASSYSVGGGNSPLHF.

This rearrangement joins TRBV4-3 to TRBJ2-3; D is possibly TRBD1 (6 bases). Germline V CDR1 and CDR2: LGHNA, YSLEER. V lost 0 bases, J lost 7 bases, and 14 bases lay in between. The CDR3 length is 15 residues. The CDR3 is CASSQERTGPYTQYF. CDR3 bases: TGCGCCAGCAGCCAAGAACGTACAGGGCCATATACGCAGTATTTT.

This clone was detected a few times. V usage is TRBV6-6 and J usage is TRBJ2-6; maybe TRBD1 (5 bases). Between the trimmed V and J ends, which lost 7 bases and 1 base, there was a span of 8 bases. Germline V gene sequence: CDR1 MNHNY, CDR2 SVGAGI (reference sequence). CDR3 size: 14 residues. In nucleotides, the CDR3 is TGTGCCAGCACGCGACAGTCTGGGGCCAACGTCCTGACTTTC. Translation: CASTRQSGANVLTF.

V gene TRBV4-2 combines with J gene TRBJ2-3; TRBD2 agrees at 8 bases. The trim removed 4 bases at V and 9 bases at J, leaving 18 bases unmatched. The CDR3 is 17 amino acids. CDR1 is LGHNA and CDR2 is YNFKEQ in the germline V gene. The CDR3 here is CASSPSVLGGASATQYF. As DNA, the CDR3 is TGTGCCAGCAGCCCGTCGGTCCTCGGGGGGGCCAGTGCAACGCAGTATTTT.

The rearrangement links TRBV18 to TRBJ1-1; 7 nucleotides align to TRBD1. The CDR3 contains 15 residues. V was clipped by 5 bases and J by 5 bases; unmatched bases: 11. Germline assignment: CDR1 KGHSH and CDR2 LQKENI. The CDR3 here is CASSYGQAPMTEAFF. The CDR3 DNA sequence: TGTGCCAGCTCATACGGACAGGCCCCCATGACTGAAGCTTTCTTT.

In this sample, this clone turned up a few times. The genes are TRBV2 and TRBJ2-1; possibly TRBD2 for D (5 bases). With 6 bases removed from V and 5 bases from J, the gap between germline ends came to 17 bases. The CDR3 is 15 amino acids. CDR1 and CDR2 from the germline V gene are SNHLY and FYNNEI. In nucleotides, the CDR3 is TGTGCCAGCAGCGCGGACCCGGGGAATCACAATGAGCAGTTCTTC. Its translation: CASSADPGNHNEQFF.

This clone was seen a few times. The junction differs from germline at one of its ends, possibly a read error. V is TRBV6-1 and J is TRBJ2-2, with 7 nucleotides matching TRBD1. Germline loops: CDR1 MNHNS, CDR2 SASEGT. The CDR3 loop spans 16 amino acids. CDR3 DNA sequence: TGTGCCATCAGTGAGCTGGGGACAGTAAACACCGGGGAGCTGTTTTTT. It encodes CAISELGTVNTGELFF.

The gene calls are TRBV11-2 and TRBJ2-3; TRBD2 matches 7 bases. Germline loops: CDR1 SGHAT, CDR2 FQNNGV. The CDR3 loop spans 15 amino acids. The V segment lost 1 base and the J segment 4 bases; nucleotides outside the gene matches: 5. This CDR3 reads CASSLVSGTSDTQYF. The CDR3 coding sequence is TGTGCCAGCAGCTTAGTGAGCGGGACCTCAGATACGCAGTATTTT.

This clone was counted between two and nine times. V usage is TRBV29-1 and J usage is TRBJ2-1, with TRBD2 as a possible D gene (6 bases). Trimming shortened V by 6 bases and J by 8 bases, and 11 bases separated the two germline ends. CDR1 SQVTM and CDR2 ANQGSEA come from the germline V gene. This CDR3 contains 11 residues. The CDR3 reads CSVTSSDEQFF. The CDR3 bases are TGCAGCGTAACTAGCTCGGATGAGCAGTTCTTC.

The V gene is TRBV7-3, the J gene TRBJ2-1; 7 bases map to TRBD1. Trimming removed 5 bases from V and 2 bases from J; junction bases left unmatched: 3. CDR1 is SGHTA, CDR2 FQGTGA, per germline. The CDR3 contains 14 residues. In DNA, the CDR3 is TGTGCCAGCAGCCGGACAGGTACCTACAATGAGCAGTTCTTC. It specifies CASSRTGTYNEQFF.

The genes are TRBV11-2 and TRBJ2-3; 15 nucleotides align to TRBD2. Germline values: CDR1 SGHAT, CDR2 FQNNGV. CDR3 size: 17 residues. The trim removed 5 bases at V and 4 bases at J, leaving 7 bases unmatched. CDR3 sequence: CASSTGTSGGRPDTQYF. In nucleotides, the CDR3 is TGTGCCAGCAGCACCGGGACTAGCGGGGGGCGACCAGATACGCAGTATTTT. The variable domain in full, with the rest retrieved from reference TRBV11-2 and TRBJ2-3, is EAGVAQSPRYKIIEKRQSVAFWCNPISGHATLYWYQQILGQGPKLLIQFQNNGVVDDSQLPKDRFSAERLKGVDSTLKIQPAKLEDSAVYLCASSTGTSGGRPDTQYFGPGTRLTVL.

This clone was observed a handful of times. J is TRBJ2-7 and V is TRBV7-2; D perhaps matches TRBD1 (6 bases). Germline loops: CDR1 SGHTA, CDR2 FQGNSA. The CDR3 spans 13 residues. V gave up 4 bases and J gave up 2 bases, with 9 bases separating them. In nucleotides, the CDR3 is TGTGCCAGCAGCTGGACAGCGGCCTACGAGCAGTACTTC. Its protein is CASSWTAAYEQYF.

This clone occurred a few times. The chain is built from TRBV5-1 and TRBJ2-5; 13 positions match TRBD2. Germline-derived CDR1 and CDR2 are SGHRS and YFSETQ. CDR3 length: 15 residues. The V and J ends lost 4 bases and 3 bases, in that order; junction bases with no gene match: 3. The chain's CDR3 is CASSPGTSGEETQYF. The CDR3 nucleotides read TGCGCCAGCAGCCCCGGGACTAGCGGGGAAGAGACCCAGTACTTC.

This clone showed up just a few times. The gene calls are TRBV5-1 and TRBJ2-6, with D maybe TRBD2 (5 bases). CDR1 and CDR2 (germline): SGHRS, YFSETQ. Trimming pared 0 bases from V and 9 bases from J, leaving 16 bases between. This CDR3 comprises 16 residues. In DNA, the CDR3 is TGCGCCAGCAGCTTGGTCGGGGTCAGGAGTAGCAACGTCCTGACTTTC. Its protein is CASSLVGVRSSNVLTF.

This clone was counted between two and nine times. The chain uses TRBV9 and TRBJ2-2; TRBD2 aligns across 9 bases. CDR3 length: 16 amino acids. The germline V gene has CDR1 SGDLS and CDR2 YYNGEE. The V segment lost 4 bases and the J segment 1 base; nucleotides outside the gene matches: 5. CDR3 protein: CASSSRGGLNTGELFF. DNA of the CDR3: TGTGCCAGCAGCTCGCGGGGGGGCTTGAACACCGGGGAGCTGTTTTTT.

The gene calls are TRBV7-3 and TRBJ2-2; 8 bases agree with TRBD1. Germline trimming cut 5 bases from V and 1 base from J; bases unmatched to any gene: 6. Germline-derived CDR1 and CDR2 are SGHTA and FQGTGA. This CDR3 is built from 16 residues. CDR3 region: CASSPTGARNTGELFF. In nucleotides, the CDR3 is TGTGCCAGCAGCCCGACAGGGGCAAGGAACACCGGGGAGCTGTTTTTT. The complete variable domain, with remaining parts taken from reference TRBV7-3 and TRBJ2-2, reads GAGVSQTPSNKVTEKGKYVELRCDPISGHTALYWYRQSLGQGPEFLIYFQGTGAADDSGLPNDRFFAVRPEGSVSTLKIQRTERGDSAVYLCASSPTGARNTGELFFGEGSRLTVL.

This clone was observed a handful of times. The CDR3, as DNA: TGTGCCAGCAGCATATTACAGGGAATGGGGGAGACCCAGTACTTC. It encodes CASSILQGMGETQYF. The V gene is TRBV11-2, the J gene TRBJ2-5; perhaps TRBD1 as D (6 bases). Germline CDR1 and CDR2: SGHAT and FQNNGV. The CDR3 is 15 residues long. Trimming removed 5 bases from V and 5 bases from J, with 18 bases in between.

This clone was observed a few times. The chain couples TRBV11-1 to TRBJ2-1, with 10 bases that match TRBD2. Per germline, CDR1 SGHAT and CDR2 FQDESV (reference sequence). The CDR3 runs to 15 residues. J gave up 8 bases and V 2 bases, and 6 bases lay outside the gene matches. CDR3 amino acids: CASSLRSGGADEQFF. The CDR3 DNA reads TGTGCCAGCAGCTTAAGGAGCGGGGGGGCCGATGAGCAGTTCTTC.